This T cell receptor beta chain was profiled in a study of blood T cell repertoires in COVID-19 (dated by TCRdb to the early 2020s). For the wider study: Samples covering the acute and convalescent phases of COVID-19 were provided by collaborators in the United States, Italy and Spain. The material from the prospective study consisted of cDNA or gDNA derived from T cells, B-cell-depleted T cells, or PBMCs. The repertoires were made available in a free public database intended to serve as a resource for research on the immune response to SARS-CoV-2. A de-identified subject ID, COVID-19 status, age in years and sex were almost always included in the sample metadata. The samples were drawn from two sources: the first 160 participants of the ongoing ImmuneRACE study, and 1,254 subjects contributed by 6 global collaborators. Where HLA class I and class II types were available, the types were taken from metadata supplied by the sample provider, not from assay-based typing. Subjects who had been exposed to COVID-19, were actively infected with it, or had recovered from it provided the deeply sampled blood TCRbeta repertoires that made up the dataset.

Of note for this clone: Its target antigen remains unknown. Per-base quality was not reported, and no clone a single base away is much larger than it.

Each collaborating institution followed its own protocols to collect whole blood in K2EDTA tubes. For TCRbeta analysis, collaborators shipped samples in one of three forms: frozen whole blood, isolated PBMCs, or DNA extracted from either of those sample types. V and J are truncated by 2 bases and 6 bases respectively, leaving an intervening sequence of 14 bases. From the germline V gene (reference sequence), CDR1 is LNHDA and CDR2 is SQIVND. CDR3 length: 15 amino acids, cysteine to phenylalanine. The only DNA kept is the CDR3, 45 bases in frame from the first base. TCRbeta CDR3 regions were amplified from genomic DNA by means of the immunoSEQ Assay, a bias-controlled multiplex PCR. As for the original processing: The number of nucleated cells in each sample was estimated from the amplification of reference gene primers within the assay. Sequence reads were collapsed and filtered to measure the absolute abundance of every unique TCRbeta CDR3 rearrangement. For each sample, productive Simpson clonality was calculated by taking the square root of Simpson's diversity index across productive rearrangements. TCRdb carries this immuneACCESS record with in-frame sequences only. Its versions omit some clonotypes, under half of them owing to an unresolved V gene in the studies checked, with the rest unexplained. V and J calls plus clone size are reproduced from that table; the DNA served to infer D and trimming. Present in this sample are about 160,000 clones, approximately 80% of which were seen just once. Clones ranked in the top ten supply about 10% of the sample.

General findings and caveats noted by the study authors: The amount of clinical and demographic metadata varied by source and participant and was provided uncurated.

The sequence joins TRBV19 to TRBJ1-5; TRBD1 could be the D gene, as 5 bases match. This receptor was taken from an elderly woman with active or convalescent COVID-19. Sequenced input: peripheral blood. The base sequence is TGTGCCAGTAGTATACCGGGAGTTGGGGGTCAGCCCCAGCATTTT. This codes for CASSIPGVGGQPQHF.